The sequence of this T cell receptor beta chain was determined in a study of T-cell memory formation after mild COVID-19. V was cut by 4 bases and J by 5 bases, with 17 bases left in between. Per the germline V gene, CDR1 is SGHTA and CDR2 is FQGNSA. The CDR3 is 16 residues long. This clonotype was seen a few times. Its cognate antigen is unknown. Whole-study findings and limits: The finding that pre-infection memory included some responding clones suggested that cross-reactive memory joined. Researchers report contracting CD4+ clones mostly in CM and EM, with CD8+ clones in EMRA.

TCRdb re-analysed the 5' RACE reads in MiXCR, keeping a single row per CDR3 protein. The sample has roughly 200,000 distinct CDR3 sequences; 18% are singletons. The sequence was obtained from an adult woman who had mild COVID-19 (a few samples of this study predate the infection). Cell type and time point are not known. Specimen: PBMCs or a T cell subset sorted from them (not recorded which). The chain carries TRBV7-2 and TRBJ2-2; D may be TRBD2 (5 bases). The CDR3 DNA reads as TGTGCCAGCAGCTATAGGACCTCGACGGGGACCGGGGAGCTGTTTTTT. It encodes CASSYRTSTGTGELFF. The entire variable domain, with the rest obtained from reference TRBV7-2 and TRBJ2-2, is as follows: GAGVSQSPSNKVTEKGKDVELRCDPISGHTALYWYRQSLGQGLEFLIYFQGNSAPDKSGLPSDRFSAERTGGSVSTLTIQRTQQEDSAVYLCASSYRTSTGTGELFFGEGSRLTVL.